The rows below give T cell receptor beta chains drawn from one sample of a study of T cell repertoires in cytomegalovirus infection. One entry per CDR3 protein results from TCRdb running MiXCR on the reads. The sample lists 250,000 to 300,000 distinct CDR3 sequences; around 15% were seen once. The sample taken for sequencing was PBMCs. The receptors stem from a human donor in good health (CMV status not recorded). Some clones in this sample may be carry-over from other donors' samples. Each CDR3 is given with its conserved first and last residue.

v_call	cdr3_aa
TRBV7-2	CASRSTGLNYGYTF
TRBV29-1	CSVEDPRQGNQETQYF
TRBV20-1	CSARDAGQGRSNQPQHF
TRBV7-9	CASSTSLLAGSKETQYF
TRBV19	CASSTRWADEAFF
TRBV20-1	CSARGTVGEAFF
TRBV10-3	CAISGTAPAYNEQFF
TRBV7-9	CASSSTGASQPQHF
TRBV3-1	CASSQRQWNTEAFF
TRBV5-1	CASSYGEGFFSGANVLTF
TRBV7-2	CASSSGGGNQPQHF